Below, 19 T cell receptor beta chains from the same sample are listed, as sequenced in a study of blood T cell repertoires in COVID-19. The table came from immunoSEQ multiplex PCR; TCRdb's copy has only in-frame clones and leaves some out. Of under 300,000 clones listed, approximately 86% were seen once; the top ten hold approximately 4.9%. Sequences were obtained from peripheral blood. All receptors derive from a woman older than 75 with active or convalescent COVID-19.

The genes are TRBV3-1 (or the pseudogene TRBV3-2) and TRBJ1-3, with unresolved D. Trimming stripped 0 bases from V and 0 bases from J, with 6 bases between. Germline CDR1 reads LGHDT; CDR2 reads YNNKEL (reference sequence). The CDR3 is 15 amino acids. In DNA, the CDR3 is TGTGCCAGCAGCCAAGATCGGAGCTCTGGAAACACCATATATTTT. It specifies CASSQDRSSGNTIYF.

This CDR3 reads CASISGGGPGYTEAFF. The CDR3 bases are TGTGCCAGCATCTCGGGAGGGGGGCCTGGGTACACTGAAGCTTTCTTT. The chain uses TRBV28 and TRBJ1-1; possibly TRBD1 for D (6 bases). The CDR3 consists of 16 residues. V was clipped by 7 bases and J by 3 bases, with 21 bases between them. CDR1 is MDHEN and CDR2 is SYDVKM in the germline V gene.

The gene calls are TRBV29-1 and TRBJ1-1; D is perhaps TRBD1 (5 bases). Germline V gene sequence: CDR1 SQVTM, CDR2 ANQGSEA. Trimming cost V 8 bases and J 5 bases, with 18 bases left between them. This CDR3 is 13 amino acids long. The CDR3 nucleotides read TGCAGCTCCCGTTTAAGCCGGGGGACTGAAGCTTTCTTT. It is translated as CSSRLSRGTEAFF.

This clone was recorded a few times. CDR3 sequence reads: CASSAGSFGTIYF. The CDR3 nucleotides read TGTGCCAGCAGCGCGGGGTCCTTTGGCACCATATATTTT. The gene calls are TRBV9 and TRBJ1-3, with unresolved D. This CDR3 has 13 residues. The ends were cut back, 3 bases at V and 9 bases at J, with 13 bases in the middle. In germline, CDR1 is SGDLS, CDR2 YYNGEE. The full variable domain, its missing parts supplied by reference TRBV9 and TRBJ1-3, is DSGVTQTPKHLITATGQRVTLRCSPRSGDLSVYWYQQSLDQGLQFLIQYYNGEERAKGNILERFSAQQFPDLHSELNLSSLELGDSALYFCASSAGSFGTIYFGEGSWLTVV.

The chain combines TRBV27 with TRBJ1-2; 9 bases are a match to TRBD1. V shed 6 bases and J 8 bases; nucleotides not matched to a gene: 10. CDR3 length equals 14 residues. Germline values: CDR1 MNHEY, CDR2 SMNVEV (reference sequence). DNA of the CDR3: TGTGCCAGCAGCCTCACAGGGGGCGTAGGGGGCTACACCTTC. Protein product: CASSLTGGVGGYTF.

This clone was seen once. The rearrangement links TRBV6-6 to TRBJ1-2; weak D call: TRBD1 (5 bases). The V and J ends lost 5 bases and 3 bases respectively, with 16 bases between them. The CDR3 runs to 15 residues. Germline CDR1 MNHNY, CDR2 SVGAGI (reference sequence). CDR3 protein: CASSDSPGTYYGYTF. The CDR3 bases are TGTGCCAGCAGTGATTCCCCCGGGACTTACTATGGCTACACCTTC.

V and J are TRBV6-5 and TRBJ2-3; the D gene is possibly TRBD1 (6 bases). The germline V and J ends were trimmed by 8 bases and 4 bases, with 19 bases remaining between them. The germline V gene has CDR1 MNHEY and CDR2 SVGAGI. The CDR3 contains 15 residues. CDR3 amino acids: CASSNHRAGADTQYF. CDR3 nucleotides: TGTGCCAGCTCAAACCACAGGGCAGGGGCAGATACGCAGTATTTT.

The rearrangement joins TRBV15 to TRBJ2-4, with 7 bases identical to TRBD1. The CDR3 runs to 15 residues. CDR1 and CDR2 from the germline V gene are LNHNV and YYDKDF (reference sequence). The ends lost 4 bases at V and 8 bases at J; junction bases unmatched: 11. For the CDR3, the DNA is TGTGCCACCAGCACGGGACAGCCGAAGTCAGACATTCAGTACTTC. Its protein product is CATSTGQPKSDIQYF.

V gene TRBV6-5 combines with J gene TRBJ2-1, with TRBD2 matching 13 bases. The CDR3 runs to 14 residues. Germline V gives CDR1 MNHEY, CDR2 SVGAGI. Unmatched junction bases numbered 8, after V lost 10 bases and J lost 8 bases. CDR3: CAITSGGGSDEQFF. As DNA, the CDR3 is TGTGCCATTACTAGCGGGGGGGGTTCGGATGAGCAGTTCTTC.

The chain joins TRBV18 to TRBJ1-5; weak D call: TRBD1 (6 bases). The CDR3 has 14 residues. Germline CDR1 reads KGHSH; CDR2 reads LQKENI. The V end was cut by 5 bases, the J end by 6 bases, with 14 bases between. The CDR3 sequence is CASSEQGKGQPQHF. For the CDR3, the DNA is TGTGCCAGCTCAGAACAGGGTAAGGGTCAGCCCCAGCATTTT. The full variable domain, completed using reference TRBV18 and TRBJ1-5, is NAGVMQNPRHLVRRRGQEARLRCSPMKGHSHVYWYRQLPEEGLKFMVYLQKENIIDESGMPKERFSAEFPKEGPSILRIQQVVRGDSAAYFCASSEQGKGQPQHFGDGTRLSIL.

V is TRBV5-4 and J is TRBJ2-7; unclear D gene. This CDR3 region has 13 residues. Germline CDR1 and CDR2: SGHNT and YYREEE (reference sequence). Trimming took 4 bases from V and 0 from J, leaving 8 bases between them. The CDR3 protein is CASSMGSSYEQYF. As DNA, the CDR3 is TGTGCCAGCAGCATGGGCAGCTCCTACGAGCAGTACTTC. Combining the CDR3 with reference TRBV5-4 and TRBJ2-7 gives the whole variable domain ETGVTQSPTHLIKTRGQQVTLRCSSQSGHNTVSWYQQALGQGPQFIFQYYREEENGRGNFPPRFSGLQFPNYSSELNVNALELDDSALYLCASSMGSSYEQYFGPGTRLTVT.

This chain links TRBV2 with TRBJ1-1, with TRBD1 as a possible D gene (5 bases). The germline V and J ends were trimmed by 2 bases and 1 base, with 8 bases remaining between them. Germline-derived CDR1 and CDR2 are SNHLY and FYNNEI. The CDR3 totals 14 residues. This CDR3 is CASSELRGNTEAFF. DNA of the CDR3: TGTGCCAGCAGTGAATTAAGGGGGAACACTGAAGCTTTCTTT.

V and J are TRBV5-1 and TRBJ1-1, with 7 bases matching TRBD1. With 4 bases clipped from V and 6 bases from J, the junction kept 12 bases outside the gene matches. The CDR3 is 15 residues long. In germline, CDR1 is SGHRS, CDR2 YFSETQ. CDR3 residues: CASSPETGYTAEAFF. CDR3 DNA: TGCGCCAGCAGCCCAGAGACAGGGTATACGGCTGAAGCTTTCTTT.

The chain employs TRBV29-1 and TRBJ2-1; no clear D gene. The CDR3 sequence is 15 residues long. Trimming cost V 6 bases and J 0 bases, with 15 bases left between them. Germline CDR1 SQVTM, CDR2 ANQGSEA. The CDR3 coding sequence is TGCAGCGTAACCCGAGGTTATTACTCCTACAATGAGCAGTTCTTC. As protein: CSVTRGYYSYNEQFF.

The rearrangement uses TRBV9 and TRBJ2-3; 8 nucleotides line up with TRBD2. V lost 3 bases and J lost 0; bases outside the gene matches: 0. This CDR3 has 14 amino acids. Germline CDR1 SGDLS, CDR2 YYNGEE. CDR3: CASSAGGSTDTQYF. The CDR3 DNA reads TGTGCCAGCAGCGCGGGAGGGAGCACAGATACGCAGTATTTT.

This clone was seen a handful of times. The rearrangement uses TRBV9 and TRBJ2-2, with a tentative D call TRBD2 (6 bases). CDR1 and CDR2 from the germline V gene are SGDLS and YYNGEE. This CDR3 region has 15 residues. The V and J ends lost 2 bases and 5 bases respectively, with 13 bases between them. In DNA form, the CDR3 reads TGTGCCAGCAGCGTCCGGAGGAGCGGGACCGGGGAGCTGTTTTTT. Residues: CASSVRRSGTGELFF.

This clone is a singleton in its sample. The chain joins TRBV3-1 (or the pseudogene TRBV3-2) to TRBJ2-5; 7 bases agree with TRBD2. V shed 2 bases and J 5 bases; nucleotides not matched to a gene: 2. Germline CDR1 and CDR2: LGHDT and YNNKEL (reference sequence). CDR3 length: 13 amino acids. CDR3 sequence reads: CASSQRGGETQYF. The CDR3, as DNA: TGTGCCAGCAGCCAAAGGGGAGGGGAGACCCAGTACTTC.

This clone came up a few times. V gene TRBV4-2 combines with J gene TRBJ2-2; 11 bases align to TRBD2. Germline-derived CDR1 and CDR2 are LGHNA and YNFKEQ. Trimming took 5 bases from V and 5 from J; bases not matched to a gene: 10. The CDR3 contains 17 residues. The CDR3 protein is CASSSAPLAGATGELFF. CDR3 bases: TGTGCCAGCAGCTCGGCCCCACTAGCGGGGGCTACCGGGGAGCTGTTTTTT.

The chain joins TRBV30 to TRBJ1-6; TRBD1 aligns across 8 bases. Looked up from germline, CDR1 is GTSNPN and CDR2 is SVGIG (reference sequence). Trimming removed 3 bases from V and 0 bases from J; junction bases left unmatched: 13. There are 19 residues in the CDR3. The CDR3 nucleotides read TGTGCCTGGAGCCGACAGGGGATTTTAACTAGCTCCTATAATTCACCCCTCCACTTT. This gives the protein CAWSRQGILTSSYNSPLHF.